Below, 4 T cell receptor beta chains from the same sample are listed, as sequenced in a study of cytomegalovirus exposure and HLA in healthy donors. PCR primers comprised 60 Vbeta and 13 Jbeta primers. Generated by immunoSEQ multiplex PCR, the TCRdb table keeps only in-frame clones and is missing some. Counted here are 150,000 to 200,000 clones, 65% to 80% occurring once; the ten biggest clones make up about 2.6%. Sequenced sample: PBMCs. Receptor source: a woman aged 40 to 49 in good health and CMV-seropositive.

This clone has just one count. V is TRBV10-3 and J is TRBJ1-1; no clear D gene. V was shortened by 5 bases and J by 0 bases, with 10 bases between the two germline ends. Germline V gene sequence: CDR1 ENHRY, CDR2 SYGVKD. The CDR3 contains 14 residues. The CDR3 bases are TGTGCCATCAGTTCCCTGGGCATGAACACTGAAGCTTTCTTT. This gives the protein CAISSLGMNTEAFF.

The chain carries TRBV7-2 and TRBJ2-7; TRBD2 agrees at 7 bases. The CDR3 totals 13 residues. V trimming: 5 bases; J trimming: 11 bases; junction bases outside the gene matches: 12. CDR1 is SGHTA, CDR2 FQGNSA, per germline. The DNA for the CDR3 is TGTGCCAGCAGCCCCTGGCGGGAGCAAATGAAGTACTTC. It specifies CASSPWREQMKYF.

In this sample, this clone turned up a few times. In the same sample, other DNA sequences code for this CDR3. The J gene is TRBJ2-3, the V gene TRBV9; the D is unclear. Trimming left V 0 bases short and J 4 bases short, with 3 bases between. Looked up from germline, CDR1 is SGDLS and CDR2 is YYNGEE. The CDR3 spans 12 residues. DNA for the CDR3: TGTGCCAGCAGCGTAGCTGCAGATACGCAGTATTTT. It specifies CASSVAADTQYF.

This sequence joins TRBV10-1 and TRBJ2-1, with 7 positions matching TRBD1. CDR3 size: 14 residues. V trimming: 8 bases; J trimming: 3 bases; junction bases outside the gene matches: 7. Germline CDR1 WNHNN, CDR2 SYGVQD (reference sequence). The DNA of the CDR3 is TGCGCCAGCTCGCCAGGGACAGACTACAATGAGCAGTTCTTC. Residues: CASSPGTDYNEQFF.